Below, 7 T cell receptor beta chains from the same sample are listed, as sequenced in a study of T cells in Graves' hyperthyroidism and ophthalmopathy. RNA transcripts served as the template for amplifying TCR beta CDR3 regions. First-round RT-PCR of the TCR CDR3 relied on the HTBI primer set. Each CDR3 protein gets one entry after TCRdb re-called the multiplex PCR reads with MiXCR. The top ten hold 3.7% of the sample, which has around 350,000 distinct CDR3 sequences, over 15% seen once. Sample: blood. The receptors shown here come from a woman aged 18-29 years with Graves' hyperthyroidism.

This clonotype occurred a few times. This sequence joins TRBV19 and TRBJ2-2; D unclear. CDR3 length: 13 residues. The V and J ends lost 3 bases and 4 bases respectively, with 6 bases between them. Germline V lookup: CDR1 LNHDA, CDR2 SQIVND (reference sequence). In nucleotides, the CDR3 is TGTGCCAGTAGTATCCCTGGCACCGGGGAGCTGTTTTTT. It encodes CASSIPGTGELFF.

This clonotype was observed a few times. The chain couples TRBV5-5 to TRBJ1-1, with D uncertain. This CDR3 spans 15 amino acids. V gave up 3 bases and J gave up 0 bases, with 12 bases separating them. Germline CDR1 and CDR2: SGHKS and YYEKEE (reference sequence). As DNA, the CDR3 is TGTGCCAGCAGCTCGCTTAAGAGGGTGAACACTGAAGCTTTCTTT. Its translation: CASSSLKRVNTEAFF.

This clonotype showed up many times. V is TRBV6-1 and J is TRBJ2-7, with D tentatively TRBD1 (5 bases). CDR3 size: 14 residues. The germline V and J ends were trimmed by 10 bases and 0 bases, with 16 bases remaining between them. Germline CDR1 is MNHNS and CDR2 is SASEGT. CDR3 region: CATRWGLSSYEQYF. The DNA of the CDR3 is TGTGCCACCCGCTGGGGCTTAAGCTCCTACGAGCAGTACTTC.

The CDR3 loop is CSVETGLLHIQYF. The CDR3 DNA sequence: TGCAGCGTTGAAACGGGGTTGCTACACATTCAGTACTTC. The genes are TRBV29-1 and TRBJ2-4, with D possibly TRBD2 on 5 matching bases. The CDR3 covers 13 residues. The germline gives CDR1 SQVTM, CDR2 ANQGSEA. The ends were cut back, 2 bases at V and 8 bases at J, with 13 bases in the middle.

Regarding this clonotype: It may be a read error: a sequence one base away is much more abundant. This sequence joins TRBV27 and TRBJ1-5; D gene ambiguous. V lost 2 bases, J lost 5 bases, and 13 bases lay in between. The CDR3 consists of 15 residues. Germline CDR1 MNHEY, CDR2 SMNVEV (reference sequence). The CDR3 bases are TGTGCCAGCAGTTTAATAGGCCGAGGCTATCAGCCCCAGCATTTT. Residues: CASSLIGRGYQPQHF.

There are many counts of this clonotype. This chain uses TRBV5-1 with TRBJ2-7; D ambiguous. This CDR3 has 15 residues. V lost 3 bases and J lost 1, with 14 bases in between. The germline V gene encodes CDR1 SGHRS and CDR2 YFSETQ. CDR3 loop: CASSWSGQASYEQYF. The CDR3 DNA reads as TGCGCCAGCAGCTGGAGTGGGCAGGCGTCCTACGAGCAGTACTTC.

This clonotype was detected only a few times. V gene TRBV6-1 combines with J gene TRBJ2-5; perhaps TRBD2 as D (6 bases). The germline CDR1 and CDR2 sequences are MNHNS and SASEGT. The CDR3 length is 18 residues. The V and J ends lost 2 bases and 1 base respectively, with 20 bases between them. In nucleotides, the CDR3 is TGTGCCAGCAGTGAATGGGTTCTGAGCGGGTCCTCCCAAGAGACCCAGTACTTC. Its protein is CASSEWVLSGSSQETQYF.